One and the same sample provided the 27 T cell receptor beta chains below, sequenced in a study of tumor and adjacent non-tumor tissue in lung cancer. No cell sorting was done before RNA was extracted from the tissue. A modified ARM-PCR protocol with three rounds of nested PCR amplified TCRbeta. TCRdb re-called the multiplex PCR reads through MiXCR, storing one row per CDR3 protein. The sample includes under 95,000 distinct CDR3 sequences, 65% to 75% of them seen just once. The sample consisted of lung tumor tissue. Source of these receptors: a man aged 55 to 69 with non-small cell lung cancer.

This clonotype was seen repeatedly, ten times or more. V is TRBV12-3 or TRBV12-4 and J is TRBJ1-1; D is unresolved. The CDR3 spans 11 residues. Deletions cut 4 bases from V and 11 bases from J, with 11 bases between. In nucleotides, the CDR3 is TGTGCCAGCAGTTATGAGGCGGAGGCTTTCTTT. Its protein product is CASSYEAEAFF.

This clonotype has ten or more counts. V gene TRBV28 combines with J gene TRBJ1-4; D not resolved. Germline assignment: CDR1 MDHEN and CDR2 SYDVKM. V was trimmed by 5 bases and J by 8 bases, leaving 9 bases between them. The CDR3 extends over 12 amino acids. CDR3 nucleotide sequence: TGTGCCAGCAGTCCCCCGGGGGAAAAACTGTTTTTT. Translation: CASSPPGEKLFF.

This clonotype was seen only a few times. Its ends do not fully match the called genes, so a read error is possible. The chain recombines TRBV4-2 with TRBJ2-5; D gene ambiguous. Per germline, CDR1 LGHNA and CDR2 YNFKEQ. The CDR3 is made up of 13 amino acids. The DNA for the CDR3 is TGTGCCAGCAGCCCATACCAACAAGGGACCCAGTACTTC. Protein sequence: CASSPYQQGTQYF.

A note on this clonotype: A much larger clone differs from this one at a single base, so this may be a read error. The chain couples TRBV20-1 to TRBJ2-1, with D perhaps assigned TRBD1 or TRBD2 (5 bases each). This CDR3 region has 15 residues. The germline V gene has CDR1 DFQATT and CDR2 SNEGSKA (reference sequence). This chain's CDR3 is CSAPLFGGSNNEQLF. Here the CDR3 DNA reads TGCAGTGCCCCTCTCTTTGGGGGATCCAACAATGAGCAGCTCTTC.

In this sample, this clonotype turned up a few times. The J gene is TRBJ2-5, the V gene TRBV11-2; 7 positions agree with TRBD2. V lost 2 bases and J lost 4; bases outside the gene matches: 7. Looked up from germline, CDR1 is SGHAT and CDR2 is FQNNGV. The CDR3 covers 15 residues. Here the CDR3 reads CASSLWGAGLETQYF. Here the CDR3 DNA reads TGTGCCAGCAGCTTATGGGGAGCGGGATTAGAGACCCAGTACTTC.

The chain is built from TRBV11-2 and TRBJ2-1; D may be TRBD1 or TRBD2 (8 bases each). Per germline, CDR1 SGHAT and CDR2 FQNNGV. With 3 bases removed from V and 8 bases from J, the gap between germline ends came to 20 bases. There are 16 residues in the CDR3. CDR3 sequence (DNA): TGTGCCAGCAGCTTTTCCCAGGGGGCGCGGGGGGATGAGCAGTTCTTC. This encodes CASSFSQGARGDEQFF.

The rearrangement links TRBV7-9 to TRBJ1-5; D ambiguous. V shed 1 base and J shed 5 bases, with 3 bases lying between them. Germline CDR1 and CDR2: SEHNR and FQNEAQ (reference sequence). This CDR3 spans 12 amino acids. This CDR3 reads CASSLGDQPQHF. The CDR3 region has the DNA TGTGCCAGCAGCTTAGGGGATCAGCCCCAGCATTTT. Combining the CDR3 with reference TRBV7-9 and TRBJ1-5 gives the whole variable domain DTGVSQNPRHKITKRGQNVTFRCDPISEHNRLYWYRQTLGQGPEFLTYFQNEAQLEKSRLLSDRFSAERPKGSFSTLEIQRTEQGDSAMYLCASSLGDQPQHFGDGTRLSIL.

This clonotype has at least ten counts. This chain joins TRBV13 and TRBJ2-3; D might be TRBD1 (6 bases). The V gene's germline CDR1 is PRHDT and CDR2 FYEKMQ (reference sequence). This CDR3 region has 15 residues. Trimming stripped 1 base from V and 2 bases from J, with 10 bases between. The CDR3 DNA is TGTGCCAGCAGCTTAGCGGACAGTTCCACAGATACGCAGTATTTT. Encoded protein: CASSLADSSTDTQYF.

In the case of this clonotype: Because it lacks the conserved phenylalanine or tryptophan at the end, this CDR3 is likely a read error. This chain joins TRBV29-1 and TRBJ1-1; possible D gene TRBD1, 6 bases. The germline V gene encodes CDR1 SQVTM and CDR2 ANQGSEA. The CDR3 runs 14 residues. The CDR3 sequence is CSVAGTTGNTEAFY. The CDR3 nucleotides are TGCAGTGTGGCCGGGACAACCGGAAACACTGAAGCTTTCTAT.

The chain combines TRBV5-1 with TRBJ2-2; the match to TRBD2 covers 9 bases. Per the germline V gene, CDR1 is SGHRS and CDR2 is YFSETQ. V shed 9 bases, J shed 6 bases, and the junction held 9 bases outside the gene matches. This CDR3 region has 14 residues. CDR3 loop: CANSGGGAPGELFF. CDR3 nucleotides: TGCGCCAACAGTGGCGGGGGGGCCCCCGGGGAGCTGTTTTTT.

The table lists this clonotype with many counts. This sequence joins TRBV6-5 and TRBJ2-1; 7 positions agree with TRBD2. The ends lost 0 bases at V and 9 bases at J; junction bases unmatched: 5. The germline V gene encodes CDR1 MNHEY and CDR2 SVGAGI. This CDR3 comprises 14 residues. The CDR3 is CASSYSGEGGEQFF. The CDR3 coding sequence is TGTGCCAGCAGTTACTCAGGGGAGGGCGGTGAGCAGTTCTTC.

As concerns this clonotype: A much larger clone lies a single base off, so this may be a read error. The chain has TRBV13 and TRBJ1-1; TRBD1 matches 7 bases. Germline V CDR1 and CDR2: PRHDT, FYEKMQ (reference sequence). CDR3 length: 13 residues. The V and J ends lost 6 bases and 5 bases, in that order; junction bases with no gene match: 6. CDR3: CASSQGVHTEAFF. The CDR3 DNA reads TGTGCCAGCAGTCAGGGGGTTCATACTGAAGCTTTCTTT.

This clonotype occurred many times. V usage is TRBV6-2 or TRBV6-3 and J usage is TRBJ2-7; D possibly matches TRBD1 or TRBD2 (6 bases each). The CDR3 length is 12 residues. The V gene's germline CDR1 is MNHEY and CDR2 SVGEGT. The ends were cut back, 8 bases at V and 5 bases at J, with 13 bases in the middle. The CDR3 spells CASGRGLHEQYF. The CDR3 coding sequence is TGTGCCAGCGGTCGGGGGCTGCACGAGCAGTACTTC.

In this sample, this clonotype turned up a few times. The gene calls are TRBV6-6 and TRBJ2-2; D gene ambiguous. Trimming left V 11 bases short and J 2 bases short, with 12 bases between. CDR1 MNHNY and CDR2 SVGAGI come from the germline V gene (reference sequence). This CDR3 has 13 residues. The CDR3, as DNA: TGTGCCTTGAGAAGCCCAAACACCGGGGAGCTGTTTTTT. Translating gives CALRSPNTGELFF.

As regards this clonotype: The conserved closing phenylalanine or tryptophan is absent in this CDR3, likely reflecting a read error. The V gene is TRBV6-5, the J gene TRBJ1-1, with TRBD1 identical over 12 bases. This CDR3 is built from 13 residues. V shed 8 bases, J shed 7 bases, and the junction held 5 bases outside the gene matches. Looked up from germline, CDR1 is MNHEY and CDR2 is SVGAGI. The CDR3, as DNA: TGTGCCAGCGGGGACAGGGGGCGAAATGAAGCTTTCATT. It is translated as CASGDRGRNEAFI.

The chain joins TRBV28 to TRBJ1-1; D uncertain. CDR3 length: 11 amino acids. Trimming removed 2 bases from V and 8 bases from J, with 6 bases in between. CDR1 MDHEN and CDR2 SYDVKM come from the germline V gene. The CDR3 protein is CASSLSSEAFF. CDR3 DNA: TGTGCCAGCAGTTTAAGTTCCGAAGCTTTCTTT.

The chain uses TRBV29-1 and TRBJ2-1; TRBD2 aligns across 7 bases. Germline CDR1 and CDR2: SQVTM and ANQGSEA. The CDR3 contains 14 residues. CDR3 DNA: TGCATCGGAAGAAGGCCTAGCGGTTACAATGAGCAGTTCTTC. It is translated as CIGRRPSGYNEQFF.

This sequence joins TRBV11-2 and TRBJ2-3; D is undetermined. The germline V and J ends were trimmed by 10 bases and 3 bases, with 14 bases remaining between them. Germline V gives CDR1 SGHAT, CDR2 FQNNGV. The length of the CDR3 is 13 residues. The CDR3 here is CATQKELTDTQYF. In nucleotides, the CDR3 is TGTGCCACCCAGAAGGAACTTACAGATACGCAGTATTTT.

Note on this clonotype: A read error is likely, as this CDR3 ends without the conserved phenylalanine or tryptophan. The chain recombines TRBV29-1 with TRBJ1-1; weak D call: TRBD1 (5 bases). In germline, CDR1 is SQVTM, CDR2 ANQGSEA. CDR3 length: 13 amino acids. The CDR3 here is CSVPLVGGHVAFV. As DNA, the CDR3 is TGTAGCGTTCCTTTGGTTGGAGGACACGTAGCTTTCGTT.

A note on this clonotype: Compared with germline, one end of the junction differs, possibly owing to a read error. The V call is TRBV13, the J call TRBJ2-7, with D possibly TRBD2 on 6 matching bases. CDR1 is PRHDT, CDR2 FYEKMQ, per germline (reference sequence). The CDR3 contains 14 residues. The CDR3 DNA is TGTGCCAGCAGCCTCAGGGCGCCCTCGGGGGAGCATTACTTC. This encodes CASSLRAPSGEHYF.

In regard to this clonotype: One end of the junction does not line up with germline, which may come from a read error. The V and J genes are TRBV5-5 and TRBJ2-1, with D tentatively TRBD1 (5 bases). From germline, CDR1 is SGHKS and CDR2 YYEKEE (reference sequence). The CDR3 is 15 amino acids. CDR3 bases: TGTGCCAGCAGCGCTGGCGATGTAGGACACAATGAACAGTTCTTC. This sequence encodes CASSAGDVGHNEQFF.

The chain has TRBV19 and TRBJ1-1; TRBD1 is a possible D gene (5 bases). The CDR3 contains 13 residues. CDR1 and CDR2 (germline): LNHDA, SQIVND (reference sequence). Trimming took 6 bases from V and 0 from J, leaving 8 bases between them. This CDR3 is CASSATVNTEAFF. DNA of the CDR3: TGTGCCAGTAGCGCGACAGTGAACACTGAAGCTTTCTTT.

This chain uses TRBV30 with TRBJ1-1, with D hard to call. Trimming removed 1 base at V and 5 bases at J, with 11 bases between. CDR3 size: 13 residues. The germline gives CDR1 GTSNPN, CDR2 SVGIG (reference sequence). DNA of the CDR3: TGTGCCTGGAGTGGGCGCGGAAATACTGAAGCTTTCTTT. Its translation is CAWSGRGNTEAFF.

Regarding this clonotype: At one end, the junction sequence differs from germline, possibly due to a read error. The rearrangement links TRBV5-6 to TRBJ2-3; D perhaps matches TRBD1 (5 bases). The J call is uncertain, as TRBJ1-5 better fits the DNA end. This CDR3 contains 15 residues. Germline CDR1 SGHDT, CDR2 YYEEEE. CDR3 protein: CAGSSAGTSTDTQHF. Written as DNA, the CDR3 is TGTGCCGGCAGCTCCGCCGGGACTAGCACAGATACGCAGCATTTT.

The rearrangement uses TRBV4-2 and TRBJ2-7, with D unclear. V was trimmed by 6 bases and J by 0 bases, leaving 12 bases between them. The CDR3 is 14 amino acids. CDR1 and CDR2 from the germline V gene are LGHNA and YNFKEQ. The CDR3 DNA reads as TGTGCCAGCAGTTCCGAGATTGACTCCTACGAGCAGTACTTC. It is translated as CASSSEIDSYEQYF.

V gene TRBV20-1 combines with J gene TRBJ1-2; the match to TRBD1 covers 7 bases. With 0 bases clipped from V and 7 bases from J, the junction kept 20 bases outside the gene matches. The V gene's germline CDR1 is DFQATT and CDR2 SNEGSKA (reference sequence). The CDR3 covers 18 residues. In nucleotides, the CDR3 is TGCAGTGCTAGAGATTCCCGGCCGGGACAGTACACCCTTGGTGGCTACACCTTC. This encodes CSARDSRPGQYTLGGYTF.

As regards this clonotype: This may come from a read error, since a much larger clone is one base off. The chain joins TRBV24-1 to TRBJ2-1; 9 bases are shared with TRBD1. Germline CDR1 and CDR2: KGHDR and SFDVKD. The CDR3 loop spans 16 amino acids. In DNA, the CDR3 is TGTGCCACCAGTGATACGGACAGGGGAGAACACAATGAGCAGTCCTTC. Residues: CATSDTDRGEHNEQSF.